The rows below give T cell receptor beta chains drawn from one sample of a study of blood T cell repertoires in COVID-19. Data came from immunoSEQ multiplex PCR; TCRdb stores just in-frame clones and leaves some out. Among 85,000 or so clones, about 95% were seen once, and the ten largest hold more than 4%. The sample comprised peripheral blood. The receptors come from a human donor with active COVID-19. The donor label of this sample is uncertain. Both conserved end residues are part of each CDR3. Each record gives: V gene, J gene, D gene, clone size, CDR3 DNA, CDR3 protein. A D gene is named only where the DNA matches it firmly. Part of the rows lack a size; the others show once, few, many or a class for expanded clones.

TRBV3-1/TRBV3-2	TRBJ2-7	TRBD1	-	TGTGCCAGCAGCCAGAGAGGTGGCAGGGGGCCTCACGAGCAGTACTTC	CASSQRGGRGPHEQYF
TRBV5-5	TRBJ2-2	TRBD1	-	TGTGCCAGCAGCTTGCTGTCGGGACAGGGTGTGGCCGGGGAGCTGTTTTTT	CASSLLSGQGVAGELFF
TRBV7-9	TRBJ1-1	-	once	TGTGCCACCTCCATAGTCGGGGGATTGGGCACTGAAGCTTTCTTT	CATSIVGGLGTEAFF
TRBV6-5	TRBJ1-5	-	-	TGTGCCAGCAGACGACACGGAGCGGATCAGCCCCAGCATTTT	CASRRHGADQPQHF
TRBV10-3	TRBJ2-6	TRBD2	-	TGTGCCATCAGTGCGACTAGCGGGGGAACTGGGGCCAACGTCCTGACTTTC	CAISATSGGTGANVLTF
TRBV6-5	TRBJ1-3	-	-	TGTGCCAGCAGTTACTCTACGGGGTCAGGAAACACCATATATTTT	CASSYSTGSGNTIYF
TRBV5-8	TRBJ2-7	-	-	TGTGCCAGCAGCGCCCGCTCGGGAACCTACGAGCAGTACTTC	CASSARSGTYEQYF
TRBV28	TRBJ2-3	-	-	TGTGCCAGCAGTCCGTCTAGGCTAACCTCCGTTGAGGTTACGCAGTATTTT	CASSPSRLTSVEVTQYF
TRBV12-3/TRBV12-4	TRBJ1-5	-	-	TGTGCCAGCCGTGGGGGGGGAGGTCAGCCCCAGCATTTT	CASRGGGGQPQHF
TRBV7-8	TRBJ2-1	TRBD1	-	TGTGCCAGCAGTCACAGGGGCAATGAGCAGTTCTTC	CASSHRGNEQFF
TRBV18	TRBJ1-2	-	-	TGTGCCAGCTCACCAGATCAGGCGGCGTACGGGAGTGGCTACACCTTC	CASSPDQAAYGSGYTF
TRBV3-1/TRBV3-2	TRBJ1-1	-	-	TGTGCCAGCAGCCAAGATGGGCAGAATGCGGGAGCTTTCTTT	CASSQDGQNAGAFF
TRBV29-1	TRBJ2-7	TRBD2	-	TGCAGCGCCGGGGGGGGCTGGGACTACGAGCAGTACTTC	CSAGGGWDYEQYF
TRBV2	TRBJ2-1	-	-	TGTGCCAGCATAATGGATAAGCGGAATGAGCAGTTCTTC	CASIMDKRNEQFF
TRBV6-6	TRBJ1-4	TRBD1	once	TGTGCCAGCAGTCGGCAGGGGGGCAAACAATTTTTGCGTGCAACTAATGAAAAACTGTTTTTT	CASSRQGGKQFLRATNEKLFF
TRBV27	TRBJ1-5	TRBD1	-	TGTGCCAGCAGTAAAAAAGGGGCAGGGGGCGCGACTCAGCCCCAGCATTTT	CASSKKGAGGATQPQHF
TRBV28	TRBJ2-5	TRBD1	-	TGTGCCAGCAGTTTATGGGACAGGCGATCTCAAGAGACCCAGTACTTC	CASSLWDRRSQETQYF
TRBV12-5	TRBJ1-2	-	few	TGTGCTAGTGGTTTCTCCAACTATGGCTACACCTTC	CASGFSNYGYTF
TRBV29-1	TRBJ2-7	TRBD2	-	TGCAGCGTTAAGGAAACGGGGGGAACCTACGAGCAGTACTTC	CSVKETGGTYEQYF
TRBV7-2	TRBJ2-1	TRBD2	-	TGTGCCAGCAGCTCCCAACTAGCGGGGGGAAACAATGAGCAGTTCTTC	CASSSQLAGGNNEQFF
TRBV3-1/TRBV3-2	TRBJ2-1	-	-	TGTGCCAGCAGCCGAGAGGGGCGGAGCTCCTACAATGAGCAGTTCTTC	CASSREGRSSYNEQFF
TRBV28	TRBJ1-1	TRBD1	once	TGTGCCAGCAGTTTGGGACAGGGAAGCACTGAAGCTTTCTTT	CASSLGQGSTEAFF
TRBV12-3/TRBV12-4	TRBJ1-2	-	-	TGTGCCAGCAGTTTTGGCGGCGGCTACACCTTC	CASSFGGGYTF
TRBV28	TRBJ2-5	TRBD1	-	TGTGCCAGCAGTTTACAGACAGGGGGCGGATTTGGGACCCAGTACTTC	CASSLQTGGGFGTQYF
TRBV7-7	TRBJ2-7	TRBD1	-	TGTGCCAGCAGCTTAAACAGGGGCGACGAGCAGTACTTC	CASSLNRGDEQYF